The 18 T cell receptor beta chains presented below share a single source sample, sequenced in a study of cytomegalovirus exposure and HLA in healthy donors. The PCR was carried out with 60 Vbeta primers and 13 Jbeta primers. The data were produced by immunoSEQ multiplex PCR, yet TCRdb's version contains in-frame clones alone and is incomplete. In the table there are some 130,000 clones, roughly 80% of which are singletons. Specimen: PBMCs. All receptors come from a girl under 10 years old in good health and CMV-seronegative.

This chain links TRBV6-5 with TRBJ1-1; maybe TRBD1 (5 bases). The CDR3 loop spans 14 amino acids. Between the trimmed V and J ends, which lost 4 bases and 9 bases, there was a span of 18 bases. The germline V gene encodes CDR1 MNHEY and CDR2 SVGAGI. The CDR3 loop reads CASSFAQFQGKAFF. The CDR3, as DNA: TGTGCCAGCAGTTTTGCTCAATTCCAGGGAAAAGCTTTCTTT.

Written as DNA, the CDR3 is TGTGCCAGCAGTGACGGGGGTGGCTACACCTTC. Protein: CASSDGGGYTF. V gene TRBV6-1 combines with J gene TRBJ1-2; D may be TRBD1 (5 bases). Trimming removed 3 bases at V and 7 bases at J, with 6 bases between. The CDR3 is 11 residues long. In germline, CDR1 is MNHNS, CDR2 SASEGT.

This chain connects TRBV19 to TRBJ2-2, with 9 bases identical to TRBD2. This CDR3 comprises 16 residues. Germline trimming cut 4 bases from V and 4 bases from J; bases unmatched to any gene: 7. Germline lookup yields CDR1 LNHDA and CDR2 SQIVND (reference sequence). The CDR3 reads CASSTLAGLGTGELFF. CDR3 in DNA: TGTGCCAGTAGTACCCTAGCGGGATTGGGCACCGGGGAGCTGTTTTTT.

The J gene is TRBJ1-4, the V gene TRBV11-2; D might be TRBD1 (6 bases). The germline CDR1 and CDR2 sequences are SGHAT and FQNNGV. Deletions cut 5 bases from V and 6 bases from J, with 13 bases between. The CDR3 is 14 amino acids. The CDR3 nucleotides read TGTGCCAGCAGCCAGGGGAACAAGTATGAAAAACTGTTTTTT. Encoded protein: CASSQGNKYEKLFF. Full variable domain (remainder filled in from reference TRBV11-2 and TRBJ1-4): EAGVAQSPRYKIIEKRQSVAFWCNPISGHATLYWYQQILGQGPKLLIQFQNNGVVDDSQLPKDRFSAERLKGVDSTLKIQPAKLEDSAVYLCASSQGNKYEKLFFGSGTQLSVL.

This clone has a handful of counts. The chain recombines TRBV27 with TRBJ2-7; 10 bases agree with TRBD2. CDR3 length: 14 amino acids. Germline lookup yields CDR1 MNHEY and CDR2 SMNVEV (reference sequence). V shed 4 bases, J shed 2 bases, and the junction held 2 bases outside the gene matches. In DNA, the CDR3 is TGTGCCAGCAGTTGGACTAGCGGTCCCTACGAGCAGTACTTC. Protein: CASSWTSGPYEQYF.

This clone was detected a few times. The chain has TRBV4-3 and TRBJ1-2, with a weak D call TRBD1 (6 bases). Germline CDR1 reads LGHNA; CDR2 reads YSLEER. Trimming cost V 2 bases and J 1 base, with 17 bases left between them. This CDR3 has 17 residues. For the CDR3, the DNA is TGCGCCAGCAGCCAATTTATTTGGACAGAGTTTAACTATGGCTACACCTTC. Its translation is CASSQFIWTEFNYGYTF.

The chain recombines TRBV6-6 with TRBJ2-3; weak D call: TRBD2 (6 bases). The V end was cut by 6 bases, the J end by 2 bases, with 12 bases between. CDR1 is MNHNY, CDR2 SVGAGI, per germline (reference sequence). The CDR3 contains 14 residues. The CDR3 nucleotides are TGTGCCAGCAGCGTTAGCGGTCCCACAGATACGCAGTATTTT. Translation: CASSVSGPTDTQYF.

This chain connects TRBV5-1 to TRBJ2-7, with 11 bases aligning to TRBD2. This CDR3 has 20 residues. V lost 2 bases, J lost 4 bases, and 20 bases stayed unmatched. Looked up from germline, CDR1 is SGHRS and CDR2 is YFSETQ. CDR3 DNA: TGCGCCAGCAGCTTCACCACTGGACTAGCGGGCGGACTATATGGGTACGAGCAGTACTTC. As protein: CASSFTTGLAGGLYGYEQYF.

This chain connects TRBV5-1 to TRBJ2-7, with 10 bases that match TRBD2. The CDR3 covers 15 residues. V trimming: 0 bases; J trimming: 3 bases; junction bases outside the gene matches: 3. Germline assignment: CDR1 SGHRS and CDR2 YFSETQ. CDR3 nucleotides: TGCGCCAGCAGCTTGGTGTCTAGCGGGAGCTACGAGCAGTACTTC. This sequence encodes CASSLVSSGSYEQYF. The entire variable domain, with the rest obtained from reference TRBV5-1 and TRBJ2-7, is as follows: KAGVTQTPRYLIKTRGQQVTLSCSPISGHRSVSWYQQTPGQGLQFLFEYFSETQRNKGNFPGRFSGRQFSNSRSEMNVSTLELGDSALYLCASSLVSSGSYEQYFGPGTRLTVT.

The gene calls are TRBV5-1 and TRBJ2-7; TRBD1 agrees at 9 bases. The V and J ends lost 4 bases and 4 bases, in that order; junction bases with no gene match: 6. Germline-derived CDR1 and CDR2 are SGHRS and YFSETQ. The CDR3 runs 14 residues. The CDR3 loop is CASSPTGGAYEQYF. The DNA for the CDR3 is TGCGCCAGCAGCCCCACAGGGGGCGCATACGAGCAGTACTTC.

The rearrangement links TRBV14 to TRBJ1-1; D not certain. CDR1 and CDR2 from the germline V gene are SGHDN and FVKESK. The CDR3 runs to 14 residues. V was pared by 0 bases and J by 4 bases, with 9 bases between. The CDR3 sequence: CASSQEGGGTEAFF. As DNA, the CDR3 is TGTGCCAGCAGCCAAGAAGGAGGCGGCACTGAAGCTTTCTTT. The whole variable domain, remainder taken from reference TRBV14 and TRBJ1-1, is EAGVTQFPSHSVIEKGQTVTLRCDPISGHDNLYWYRRVMGKEIKFLLHFVKESKQDESGMPNNRFLAERTGGTYSTLKVQPAELEDSGVYFCASSQEGGGTEAFFGQGTRLTVV.

This chain joins TRBV5-1 and TRBJ2-3; possibly TRBD2 for D (5 bases). Trimming pared 0 bases from V and 2 bases from J, leaving 7 bases between. Germline-derived CDR1 and CDR2 are SGHRS and YFSETQ. The CDR3 has 14 residues. For the CDR3, the DNA is TGCGCCAGCAGCTTGGCCGGGGTCACAGATACGCAGTATTTT. Its translation is CASSLAGVTDTQYF.

The chain links TRBV9 to TRBJ2-6, with D perhaps TRBD1 (6 bases). This CDR3 has 17 amino acids. Germline V CDR1 and CDR2: SGDLS, YYNGEE. Trimming took 3 bases from V and 2 from J, leaving 15 bases between them. The CDR3 spells CASSGLQGRTGANVLTF. CDR3 DNA sequence: TGTGCCAGCAGCGGACTGCAGGGGCGAACTGGGGCCAACGTCCTGACTTTC.

This rearrangement joins TRBV13 to TRBJ2-7, with 14 bases aligning to TRBD2. There are 17 residues in the CDR3. J gave up 4 bases and V 4 bases, and 9 bases lay outside the gene matches. Germline V gives CDR1 PRHDT, CDR2 FYEKMQ (reference sequence). The CDR3 protein is CASSSLRLAGGEYEQYF. DNA of the CDR3: TGTGCCAGCAGCTCCCTCAGACTAGCGGGAGGGGAGTACGAGCAGTACTTC.

The J gene is TRBJ2-2, the V gene TRBV4-2, with TRBD1 identical over 7 bases. CDR1 is LGHNA and CDR2 is YNFKEQ in the germline V gene. The CDR3 length is 15 residues. The V segment lost 3 bases and the J segment 4 bases; nucleotides outside the gene matches: 5. The CDR3, as DNA: TGTGCCAGCAGCCAGGCACACAGGGGCACCGGGGAGCTGTTTTTT. The encoded protein is CASSQAHRGTGELFF.

The chain recombines TRBV28 with TRBJ2-1; TRBD2 agrees at 10 bases. The CDR3 covers 18 residues. Germline CDR1 is MDHEN and CDR2 is SYDVKM. With V trimmed by 2 bases and J by 0 bases, 7 bases remained unmatched. CDR3 sequence (DNA): TGTGCCAGCAGTTTAGGGCTAGCGGGAGTTTACTCCTACAATGAGCAGTTCTTC. This encodes CASSLGLAGVYSYNEQFF. The variable domain in full, with the rest retrieved from reference TRBV28 and TRBJ2-1, is DVKVTQSSRYLVKRTGEKVFLECVQDMDHENMFWYRQDPGLGLRLIYFSYDVKMKEKGDIPEGYSVSREKKERFSLILESASTNQTSMYLCASSLGLAGVYSYNEQFFGPGTRLTVL.

The genes are TRBV27 and TRBJ2-7; a weak D match, TRBD1 (5 bases). Trimming removed 6 bases from V and 1 base from J, with 13 bases in between. Germline CDR1 is MNHEY and CDR2 is SMNVEV (reference sequence). The CDR3 is made up of 14 amino acids. The CDR3 here is CASRSVRDSYEQYF. CDR3 DNA sequence: TGTGCCAGCAGATCCGTCAGGGATTCCTACGAGCAGTACTTC.

In its sample, this clone was seen a few times. J is TRBJ2-7 and V is TRBV5-8; maybe TRBD1 (5 bases). Germline-derived CDR1 and CDR2 are SGHTS and YDEGEE. V lost 2 bases and J lost 4, with 25 bases in between. The CDR3 contains 18 residues. The chain's CDR3 is CASSLGFGAVGSGYEQYF. The CDR3 bases are TGTGCCAGCAGCTTAGGATTTGGGGCGGTGGGTTCGGGTTACGAGCAGTACTTC.